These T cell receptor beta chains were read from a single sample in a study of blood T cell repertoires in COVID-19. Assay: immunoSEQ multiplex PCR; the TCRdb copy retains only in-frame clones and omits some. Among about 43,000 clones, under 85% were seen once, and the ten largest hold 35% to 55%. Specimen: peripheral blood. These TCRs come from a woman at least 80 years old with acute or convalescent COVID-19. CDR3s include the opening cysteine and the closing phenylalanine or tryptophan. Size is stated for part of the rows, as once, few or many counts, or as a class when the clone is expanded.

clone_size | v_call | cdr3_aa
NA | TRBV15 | CATSRGTGAPYGYTF
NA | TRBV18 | CASSIGGSLGPYEQYF
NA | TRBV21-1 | CASIEGGDNSPLHF
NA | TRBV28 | CASHTGGRTGELFF
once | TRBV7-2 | CASSLVGQGVETQYF
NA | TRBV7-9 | CASSPLAGSNQPQHF
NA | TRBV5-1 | CASSRQGATNEKLFF
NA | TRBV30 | CAWSPQGFGEQYF
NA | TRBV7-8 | CASSIGTGDYGYTF
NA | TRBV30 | CAWSPWGGTAGELFF
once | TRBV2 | CASSKLTGNTEAFF
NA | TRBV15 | CATSRGDRGLEKLFF
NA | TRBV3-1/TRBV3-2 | CASSQDEPSGGDIQYF
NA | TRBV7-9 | CASSLSQGSNEQYF
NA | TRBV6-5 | CASRGGGGNEQYF
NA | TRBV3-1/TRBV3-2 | CASSQDRSGGGEFF
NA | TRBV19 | CASSISPGGPLQNEQFF
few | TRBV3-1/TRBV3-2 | CASSPNTEGNSPLHF
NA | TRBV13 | CASSQGLAGREQYF
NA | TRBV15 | CATSSDRTSPSEETQYF
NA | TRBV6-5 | CASSLAGARGDYGYTF
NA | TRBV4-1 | CASSQDAGTGVEKLFF
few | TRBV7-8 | CASSLVAGPNNYGYTF
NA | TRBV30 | CAWSEWETEAFF
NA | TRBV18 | CASSQGTGSLLAGYTF
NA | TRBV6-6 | CASRGGSLAEAFF
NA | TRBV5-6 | CASSLGGGERGGYTF
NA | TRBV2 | CASYGRNTEAFF
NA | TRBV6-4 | CASSEGFDQPQHF
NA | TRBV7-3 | CASSLRAGGREGYTF
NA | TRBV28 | CASSSVGGISNQPQHF
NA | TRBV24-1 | CATRAGHGETQYF
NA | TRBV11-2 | CASSFSSGGTEQFF
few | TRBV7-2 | CASSPWTVSSYEQYF
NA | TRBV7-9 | CASSLRSGDTEAFF
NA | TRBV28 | CASISGGRDYGYTF
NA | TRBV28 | CASSSPPGDYEQYF
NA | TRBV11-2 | CASSLEGQTSEQFF
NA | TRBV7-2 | CASSIQGRGTDTQYF
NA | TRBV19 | CASSMGGQGHQPQHF
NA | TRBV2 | CASSAGTANSPLHF
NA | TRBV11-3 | CASSLVGTGDEKLFF
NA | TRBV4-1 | CASSPTGDNSPLHF
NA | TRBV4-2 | CASSQEGQGNTGELFF
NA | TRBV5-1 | CASSLGGGTGAQPQHF